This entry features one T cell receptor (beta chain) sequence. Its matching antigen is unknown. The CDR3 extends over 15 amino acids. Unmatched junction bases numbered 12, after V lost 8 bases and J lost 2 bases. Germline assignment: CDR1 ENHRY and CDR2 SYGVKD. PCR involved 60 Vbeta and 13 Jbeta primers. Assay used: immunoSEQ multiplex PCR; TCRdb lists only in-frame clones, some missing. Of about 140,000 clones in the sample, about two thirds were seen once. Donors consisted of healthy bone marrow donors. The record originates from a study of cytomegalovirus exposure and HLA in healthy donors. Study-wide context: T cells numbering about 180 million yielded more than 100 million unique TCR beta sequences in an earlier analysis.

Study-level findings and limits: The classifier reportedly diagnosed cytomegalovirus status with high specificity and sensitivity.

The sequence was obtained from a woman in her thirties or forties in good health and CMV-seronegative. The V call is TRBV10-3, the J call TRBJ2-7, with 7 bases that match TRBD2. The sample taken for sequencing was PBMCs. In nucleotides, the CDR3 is TGTGCCATCGACCCGGGACTACATTTCCCCTACGAGCAGTACTTC. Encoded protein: CAIDPGLHFPYEQYF.